This passage covers 18 T cell receptor beta chains from one sample sequenced in a study of radiation and T cells in renal cell carcinoma. The time point: blood 2 weeks post-SBRT. Treatment: 15 Gy SBRT to primary tumor, nephrectomy 4 weeks later. Clones were sequenced by immunoSEQ multiplex PCR, and TCRdb holds only the in-frame ones, with some missing. The table records 65,000 to 80,000 clones, 65% to 90% of them present only once. Material: blood, obtained from a patient whose treatment included radiotherapy and nephrectomy. These receptors were collected from a woman aged 50 to 65 with renal cell carcinoma.

The J gene is TRBJ1-3, the V gene TRBV9, with 7 bases aligning to TRBD1. The CDR3 runs to 15 residues. With V trimmed by 4 bases and J by 5 bases, 9 bases remained unmatched. Germline loops: CDR1 SGDLS, CDR2 YYNGEE. The CDR3 DNA sequence: TGTGCCAGCAGCCTTCAAACAGGGGTTAGAAACACCATATATTTT. It codes for CASSLQTGVRNTIYF.

This chain links TRBV7-9 with TRBJ1-4; no definite D call. Germline V gives CDR1 SEHNR, CDR2 FQNEAQ (reference sequence). CDR3 length equals 14 residues. V lost 7 bases to trimming and J lost 6 bases, with 15 bases between them. The CDR3 DNA reads as TGTGCCAGCAACCCTAACCGGGGAGATGAAAAACTGTTTTTT. It specifies CASNPNRGDEKLFF.

The V call is TRBV5-1, the J call TRBJ1-3; the D is unclear. Germline CDR1 is SGHRS and CDR2 is YFSETQ. Trimming pared 2 bases from V and 0 bases from J, leaving 12 bases between. CDR3 length: 16 amino acids. The CDR3 sequence: CASSLGQRDSGNTIYF. DNA of the CDR3: TGCGCCAGCAGCTTAGGTCAGAGGGACTCTGGAAACACCATATATTTT.

J is TRBJ1-5 and V is TRBV19, with D perhaps TRBD1 (5 bases). Germline-derived CDR1 and CDR2 are LNHDA and SQIVND (reference sequence). V lost 7 bases, J lost 6 bases, and 19 bases lay in between. The CDR3 extends over 15 amino acids. The CDR3 sequence: CASTTGGGFGQPQHF. The DNA for the CDR3 is TGTGCCAGTACCACTGGGGGGGGTTTCGGTCAGCCCCAGCATTTT.

This sequence joins TRBV7-3 and TRBJ2-2; D call uncertain. This CDR3 contains 14 residues. Between the trimmed V and J ends, which lost 5 bases and 1 base, there was a span of 8 bases. Germline lookup yields CDR1 SGHTA and CDR2 FQGTGA. The CDR3 DNA reads TGTGCCAGCAGCCGAAGTGGGAACACCGGGGAGCTGTTTTTT. Protein sequence: CASSRSGNTGELFF.

The rearrangement joins TRBV7-2 to TRBJ1-1; D remains ambiguous. Germline CDR1 reads SGHTA; CDR2 reads FQGNSA. Trimming took 1 base from V and 4 from J, leaving 7 bases between them. The CDR3 runs to 13 residues. The CDR3 DNA follows: TGTGCCAGCAGCTTAGAAAGATTCACTGAAGCTTTCTTT. Amino acid sequence: CASSLERFTEAFF.

The V gene is TRBV7-2, the J gene TRBJ1-3, with D uncertain. V was cut by 7 bases and J by 0 bases, with 16 bases left in between. CDR3 length equals 16 residues. Germline V gives CDR1 SGHTA, CDR2 FQGNSA. The CDR3 DNA reads as TGTGCCAGCACCGAACGGGGTCCAAACTCTGGAAACACCATATATTTT. This translates into CASTERGPNSGNTIYF.

The V and J genes are TRBV5-1 and TRBJ2-5, with D hard to call. The germline V gene has CDR1 SGHRS and CDR2 YFSETQ. V was pared by 0 bases and J by 0 bases, with 6 bases between. This CDR3 contains 14 residues. For the CDR3, the DNA is TGCGCCAGCAGCTTGGGGTGGAACCAAGAGACCCAGTACTTC. This codes for CASSLGWNQETQYF.

The chain links TRBV28 to TRBJ1-4, with D perhaps matching TRBD1 (5 bases). Germline-derived CDR1 and CDR2 are MDHEN and SYDVKM. This CDR3 spans 12 amino acids. V lost 3 bases and J lost 17, with 16 bases in between. CDR3 sequence (DNA): TGTGCCAGCAGTTTTTCGGACACCGGAAGATTTTTT. It specifies CASSFSDTGRFF. The full variable domain, completed using reference TRBV28 and TRBJ1-4, is DVKVTQSSRYLVKRTGEKVFLECVQDMDHENMFWYRQDPGLGLRLIYFSYDVKMKEKGDIPEGYSVSREKKERFSLILESASTNQTSMYLCASSFSDTGRFFGSGTQLSVL.

The J gene is TRBJ2-1, the V gene TRBV11-3, with D possibly TRBD1 on 6 matching bases. Germline CDR1 and CDR2: SGHNT and YENEEA. The germline V and J ends were trimmed by 5 bases and 7 bases, with 15 bases remaining between them. CDR3 length: 14 residues. In nucleotides, the CDR3 is TGTGCCAGCAGCCCAATACGACAGGTTAATGAGCAGTTCTTC. It is translated as CASSPIRQVNEQFF.

This clone was seen just once. The V call is TRBV5-1, the J call TRBJ2-7; D remains ambiguous. V lost 4 bases and J lost 3, with 14 bases in between. The germline V gene has CDR1 SGHRS and CDR2 YFSETQ. The CDR3 contains 14 residues. The CDR3: CASSPAGDGYEQYF. The CDR3, as DNA: TGCGCCAGCAGCCCAGCCGGAGATGGCTACGAGCAGTACTTC. Combining the CDR3 with reference TRBV5-1 and TRBJ2-7 gives the whole variable domain KAGVTQTPRYLIKTRGQQVTLSCSPISGHRSVSWYQQTPGQGLQFLFEYFSETQRNKGNFPGRFSGRQFSNSRSEMNVSTLELGDSALYLCASSPAGDGYEQYFGPGTRLTVT.

The CDR3 reads CASSLTSHRSANTGELFF. The CDR3 DNA reads TGTGCCAGCAGCTTGACCTCCCACAGGAGTGCGAACACCGGGGAGCTGTTTTTT. The chain uses TRBV7-2 and TRBJ2-2; a weak D match, TRBD1 (5 bases). The CDR3 is made up of 18 amino acids. Looked up from germline, CDR1 is SGHTA and CDR2 is FQGNSA. V lost 3 bases and J lost 0, with 17 bases in between.

The chain employs TRBV4-3 and TRBJ1-4; 8 nucleotides align to TRBD1. CDR1 is LGHNA, CDR2 YSLEER, per germline. J was trimmed by 6 bases and V by 0 bases; bases with no gene match: 6. The CDR3 is made up of 16 amino acids. The CDR3 nucleotides are TGCGCCAGCAGCCAAGAACTTCAGGGGGCGGATGAAAAACTGTTTTTT. Its protein is CASSQELQGADEKLFF.

This rearrangement joins TRBV12-5 to TRBJ1-6; tentative D call: TRBD1 (5 bases). Trimming cost V 0 bases and J 12 bases, with 18 bases left between them. CDR3 size: 16 residues. Germline-derived CDR1 and CDR2 are LGHNT and FRNRAP. This CDR3 is CASGLVIGTDLKPLHF. CDR3 nucleotides: TGTGCTAGTGGTTTGGTAATAGGGACTGACCTAAAACCCCTCCACTTT.

The CDR3 loop is CASSYSTSKSPLHF. The CDR3 DNA is TGTGCCAGCAGTTACTCGACCTCCAAGTCACCCCTCCACTTT. This chain connects TRBV6-5 to TRBJ1-6; the D is unclear. CDR1 is MNHEY and CDR2 is SVGAGI in the germline V gene. The CDR3 consists of 14 residues. V shed 0 bases and J shed 10 bases, with 10 bases lying between them.

This clone was counted between two and nine times. This chain links TRBV7-9 with TRBJ1-3, with D perhaps TRBD1 (5 bases). V was trimmed by 1 base and J by 1 base, leaving 8 bases between them. The CDR3 totals 15 residues. Germline loops: CDR1 SEHNR, CDR2 FQNEAQ (reference sequence). This CDR3 reads CASSLDGGSGNTIYF. In nucleotides, the CDR3 is TGTGCCAGCAGCTTAGATGGGGGATCTGGAAACACCATATATTTT.

The chain employs TRBV6-5 and TRBJ2-3; D call uncertain. With 5 bases removed from V and 3 bases from J, the gap between germline ends came to 9 bases. The CDR3 sequence is 13 residues long. Germline V gives CDR1 MNHEY, CDR2 SVGAGI. The CDR3 here is CASSLSDTDTQYF. CDR3 DNA: TGTGCCAGCAGTCTATCAGATACAGATACGCAGTATTTT.

The rearrangement joins TRBV7-3 to TRBJ2-1; 10 nucleotides match TRBD2. With V trimmed by 3 bases and J by 10 bases, 9 bases remained unmatched. The V gene's germline CDR1 is SGHTA and CDR2 FQGTGA. The CDR3 covers 15 residues. The DNA of the CDR3 is TGTGCCAGCAGCTTGTGGGCTAGCGGGAGCGGGGAGCAGTTCTTC. This gives the protein CASSLWASGSGEQFF.